This entry lists 25 T cell receptor beta chains sequenced from one sample in a study of blood T cell repertoires in COVID-19. The assay was immunoSEQ multiplex PCR, and TCRdb's table has in-frame clones only and misses some. Found here are about 90,000 clones, 91% of them singletons; the top ten hold under 2%. Sequenced: peripheral blood. The source is a human donor with active COVID-19. The donor label of this sample is uncertain.

The V gene is TRBV7-2, the J gene TRBJ2-5; 7 bases are a match to TRBD2. V lost 4 bases and J lost 2; bases outside the gene matches: 10. Germline-derived CDR1 and CDR2 are SGHTA and FQGNSA. The CDR3 consists of 16 residues. The CDR3 here is CASSSQRKGLQETQYF. The CDR3 DNA follows: TGTGCCAGCAGCTCTCAACGAAAGGGACTACAAGAGACCCAGTACTTC.

CDR3 nucleotide sequence: TGTGCCAGCAGCTTAGACGGTTCGGGTCAGCCCCAGCATTTT. This sequence encodes CASSLDGSGQPQHF. The chain has TRBV7-2 and TRBJ1-5; D gene unclear. The ends were cut back, 1 base at V and 6 bases at J, with 10 bases in the middle. The V gene's germline CDR1 is SGHTA and CDR2 FQGNSA. The CDR3 contains 14 residues. The full variable domain, in which reference TRBV7-2 and TRBJ1-5 provide the parts outside the CDR3, is GAGVSQSPSNKVTEKGKDVELRCDPISGHTALYWYRQSLGQGLEFLIYFQGNSAPDKSGLPSDRFSAERTGGSVSTLTIQRTQQEDSAVYLCASSLDGSGQPQHFGDGTRLSIL.

The V call is TRBV5-6, the J call TRBJ1-2, with D possibly matching TRBD1 (5 bases). Germline-derived CDR1 and CDR2 are SGHDT and YYEEEE. The CDR3 runs to 15 residues. The V gene lost 4 bases and the J gene lost 8 bases, with 21 bases spanning the gap. The CDR3 here is CASSPLMAGLSGYTF. DNA of the CDR3: TGTGCCAGCAGCCCTCTTATGGCAGGGTTAAGCGGCTACACCTTC.

The chain joins TRBV19 to TRBJ2-2; weak D call: TRBD2 (6 bases). Germline loops: CDR1 LNHDA, CDR2 SQIVND (reference sequence). V was pared by 1 base and J by 2 bases, with 11 bases between. This CDR3 region has 16 residues. CDR3 amino acids: CASSIGGGVNTGELFF. CDR3 bases: TGTGCCAGTAGTATAGGTGGCGGGGTCAACACCGGGGAGCTGTTTTTT.

V is TRBV5-6 and J is TRBJ2-5, with TRBD2 matching 11 bases. The CDR3 totals 17 residues. The germline V gene encodes CDR1 SGHDT and CDR2 YYEEEE. Trimming at V came to 6 bases and at J to 2 bases, leaving 12 bases not matched to a gene. CDR3 nucleotides: TGTGCCAGCATCCTTCGTACGGGACTAGCGGATCAAGAGACCCAGTACTTC. Protein product: CASILRTGLADQETQYF.

The V and J genes are TRBV4-2 and TRBJ1-4; no clear D gene. Trimming took 4 bases from V and 8 from J, leaving 11 bases between them. The CDR3 is 13 amino acids. Germline assignment: CDR1 LGHNA and CDR2 YNFKEQ. CDR3 loop: CASSPTHKEKLFF. CDR3 in DNA: TGTGCCAGCAGCCCCACCCACAAGGAAAAACTGTTTTTT.

Only one count was recorded for this clone. CDR3 sequence (DNA): TGTGCCAGCAGGCTCGACGTGGGGGGTGGCTACACCTTC. This sequence encodes CASRLDVGGGYTF. V is TRBV5-4 and J is TRBJ1-2; TRBD1 is a possible D gene (5 bases). This CDR3 is built from 13 residues. V was cut by 5 bases and J by 7 bases, with 15 bases left in between. The germline V gene encodes CDR1 SGHNT and CDR2 YYREEE (reference sequence).

The chain recombines TRBV3-1 (or the pseudogene TRBV3-2) with TRBJ2-5, with D uncertain. Germline CDR1 is LGHDT and CDR2 is YNNKEL (reference sequence). This CDR3 is 13 amino acids long. V dropped 0 bases and J dropped 5 bases, with 7 bases sitting between them. CDR3 bases: TGTGCCAGCAGCCAAGATCTGCGGGAGACCCAGTACTTC. Translating it yields CASSQDLRETQYF.

This chain links TRBV6-5 with TRBJ2-5; unclear D gene. The CDR3 is 15 residues long. Trimming left V 6 bases short and J 4 bases short, with 18 bases between. Germline-derived CDR1 and CDR2 are MNHEY and SVGAGI. CDR3 sequence: CASRAASEALETQYF. The CDR3 bases are TGTGCCAGCAGGGCGGCGAGCGAGGCTCTAGAGACCCAGTACTTC.

The rearrangement links TRBV13 to TRBJ2-7, with 8 bases lining up with TRBD1. The V gene end was trimmed by 5 bases and the J gene end by 4 bases; junction bases not matched to a gene: 7. The germline CDR1 and CDR2 sequences are PRHDT and FYEKMQ (reference sequence). CDR3 length: 14 residues. Written as DNA, the CDR3 is TGTGCCAGCAGCGCCCGACAGGGGACGTACGAGCAGTACTTC. Its translation is CASSARQGTYEQYF.

V and J are TRBV9 and TRBJ2-7; possibly TRBD2 for D (5 bases). The CDR3 is made up of 12 amino acids. The ends were cut back, 4 bases at V and 5 bases at J, with 10 bases in the middle. Per the germline V gene, CDR1 is SGDLS and CDR2 is YYNGEE. The CDR3 DNA reads TGTGCCAGCAGCCCTAGCACGAACGAGCAGTACTTC. Protein sequence: CASSPSTNEQYF. Based on the CDR3 plus reference TRBV9 and TRBJ2-7, the full variable domain is DSGVTQTPKHLITATGQRVTLRCSPRSGDLSVYWYQQSLDQGLQFLIQYYNGEERAKGNILERFSAQQFPDLHSELNLSSLELGDSALYFCASSPSTNEQYFGPGTRLTVT.

The gene calls are TRBV6-6 and TRBJ2-1; 10 bases are shared with TRBD2. CDR1 and CDR2 from the germline V gene are MNHNY and SVGAGI (reference sequence). The CDR3 has 17 residues. V dropped 5 bases and J dropped 2; count of bases not matched to a gene: 9. This chain's CDR3 is CASSPQSSGGPYNEQFF. The CDR3 coding sequence is TGTGCCAGCAGTCCACAGAGTAGCGGGGGGCCCTACAATGAGCAGTTCTTC.

The chain is built from TRBV5-5 and TRBJ2-3, with D uncertain. Germline V CDR1 and CDR2: SGHKS, YYEKEE (reference sequence). V gave up 1 base and J gave up 4 bases, with 13 bases separating them. The CDR3 has 15 amino acids. CDR3 loop: CASSLQATVADTQYF. As DNA, the CDR3 is TGTGCCAGCAGCTTGCAGGCGACGGTGGCAGATACGCAGTATTTT.

The V gene is TRBV5-1, the J gene TRBJ2-7; the D gene is possibly TRBD2 (6 bases). V gave up 1 base and J gave up 3 bases, with 14 bases separating them. CDR3 size: 15 residues. CDR1 is SGHRS, CDR2 YFSETQ, per germline. CDR3 protein: CASSLRSSGVYEQYF. The CDR3 DNA reads TGCGCCAGCAGCTTGAGGAGTTCGGGGGTCTACGAGCAGTACTTC.

The V and J genes are TRBV27 and TRBJ2-3; 9 positions match TRBD1. The CDR3 length is 19 residues. The J segment lost 1 base and the V segment lost 0 bases, leaving 11 bases of the junction unmatched. The V gene's germline CDR1 is MNHEY and CDR2 SMNVEV (reference sequence). CDR3 nucleotides: TGTGCCAGCAGTTTATCGGGGACAGGGCGCCTCTCGGGCACAGATACGCAGTATTTT. This sequence encodes CASSLSGTGRLSGTDTQYF.

V and J are TRBV27 and TRBJ2-4; D perhaps matches TRBD1 (6 bases). This CDR3 comprises 17 residues. CDR1 MNHEY and CDR2 SMNVEV come from the germline V gene (reference sequence). The V gene lost 3 bases and the J gene lost 7 bases, with 22 bases spanning the gap. In nucleotides, the CDR3 is TGTGCCAGCAGTTTCGTCTCGTCGGACAGAGCCCTGAACATTCAGTACTTC. This sequence encodes CASSFVSSDRALNIQYF.

The V gene is TRBV5-4, the J gene TRBJ1-2; D remains unclear. The V end lost 4 bases, the J end lost 3 bases, and 13 bases lay between the germline ends. Germline CDR1 and CDR2: SGHNT and YYREEE (reference sequence). The CDR3 extends over 14 amino acids. This CDR3 reads CASSLRLRDYGYTF. The DNA of the CDR3 is TGTGCCAGCAGCCTACGTTTGCGGGACTATGGCTACACCTTC.

The chain joins TRBV24-1 to TRBJ2-3; D may be TRBD2 (7 bases). Trimming removed 5 bases at V and 4 bases at J, with 15 bases between. The CDR3 totals 15 residues. The germline CDR1 and CDR2 sequences are KGHDR and SFDVKD. CDR3: CATSGWGGQADTQYF. The CDR3 DNA sequence: TGTGCCACCAGTGGTTGGGGGGGGCAAGCAGATACGCAGTATTTT.

There are a few counts of this clone. V gene TRBV20-1 combines with J gene TRBJ1-2; 7 positions match TRBD1. The CDR3 runs to 11 residues. V trimming: 4 bases; J trimming: 7 bases; junction bases outside the gene matches: 3. Germline lookup yields CDR1 DFQATT and CDR2 SNEGSKA (reference sequence). This CDR3 is CSATDRVGYTF. Here the CDR3 DNA reads TGCAGTGCTACCGACAGGGTTGGCTACACCTTC.

This clone was seen a few times. V and J are TRBV29-1 and TRBJ2-7; weak D call: TRBD2 (7 bases). Looked up from germline, CDR1 is SQVTM and CDR2 is ANQGSEA. V was clipped by 4 bases and J by 3 bases, with 13 bases between them. This CDR3 is 13 amino acids long. CDR3 protein: CSVVRGAVYEQYF. Written as DNA, the CDR3 is TGCAGCGTTGTACGGGGGGCCGTCTACGAGCAGTACTTC.

The chain recombines TRBV6-5 with TRBJ1-1; no clear D. V lost 2 bases and J lost 1, with 5 bases in between. The CDR3 totals 13 residues. Germline assignment: CDR1 MNHEY and CDR2 SVGAGI. The CDR3: CASSYQWNTEAFF. The CDR3 coding sequence is TGTGCCAGCAGTTACCAATGGAACACTGAAGCTTTCTTT.

The sample holds a few counts of this clone. The chain couples TRBV2 to TRBJ2-7; maybe TRBD2 (7 bases). The germline V gene has CDR1 SNHLY and CDR2 FYNNEI. The CDR3 consists of 16 residues. V shed 8 bases and J shed 3 bases, with 23 bases lying between them. The CDR3 DNA follows: TGTGCCAGCGAGGGGGGGGCGGACAGAAAACTCTACGAGCAGTACTTC. Protein: CASEGGADRKLYEQYF.

This rearrangement joins TRBV29-1 to TRBJ2-7; the D gene is possibly TRBD1 (6 bases). With 7 bases removed from V and 4 bases from J, the gap between germline ends came to 23 bases. The germline V gene has CDR1 SQVTM and CDR2 ANQGSEA. This CDR3 comprises 15 residues. The CDR3 spells CSALKLRQAQYEQYF. The CDR3 DNA reads TGCAGCGCCTTGAAGCTGAGACAGGCCCAATACGAGCAGTACTTC.

V and J are TRBV18 and TRBJ2-2, with 8 bases fitting TRBD2. The CDR3 runs to 14 residues. V was pared by 3 bases and J by 7 bases, with 4 bases of the junction left unmatched. CDR1 is KGHSH, CDR2 LQKENI, per germline. CDR3 in DNA: TGTGCCAGCTCACCCACTAGCGGTGGCGGGGAGCTGTTTTTT. Translated: CASSPTSGGGELFF.

The chain employs TRBV5-4 and TRBJ1-1, with 10 bases aligning to TRBD1. This CDR3 comprises 15 residues. Germline V gene data show CDR1 as SGHNT and CDR2 as YYREEE (reference sequence). Trimming at V came to 4 bases and at J to 1 base, leaving 4 bases not matched to a gene. CDR3 sequence (DNA): TGTGCCAGCAGCCAAGGACAGGGGGGGAACACTGAAGCTTTCTTT. Encoded protein: CASSQGQGGNTEAFF.